This TCR beta chain was sequenced in a study of T-cell reconstitution after alpha-beta-depleted transplantation in children. A library of TCRbeta sequences, prepared with unique molecular identifiers, was generated. One entry per CDR3 protein, called by TCRdb with MiXCR from the PCR reads. The sample includes around 200,000 distinct CDR3 sequences, less than 8% of them seen just once. V shed 5 bases and J shed 1 base, with 5 bases lying between them. The CDR3 has 13 amino acids. This clonotype showed up many times. The rearrangement joins TRBV12-3 or TRBV12-4 to TRBJ2-2, with D possibly being TRBD2 (5 bases). The origin of this receptor is a human donor who donated a stem cell graft to a child with Wiskott-Aldrich syndrome. The material sequenced was PBMCs from the stem cell graft donor, taken from the stem cell graft. The CDR3 nucleotides are TGTGCCAGCAGTGCGGGGAACACCGGGGAGCTGTTTTTT. Its translation is CASSAGNTGELFF.